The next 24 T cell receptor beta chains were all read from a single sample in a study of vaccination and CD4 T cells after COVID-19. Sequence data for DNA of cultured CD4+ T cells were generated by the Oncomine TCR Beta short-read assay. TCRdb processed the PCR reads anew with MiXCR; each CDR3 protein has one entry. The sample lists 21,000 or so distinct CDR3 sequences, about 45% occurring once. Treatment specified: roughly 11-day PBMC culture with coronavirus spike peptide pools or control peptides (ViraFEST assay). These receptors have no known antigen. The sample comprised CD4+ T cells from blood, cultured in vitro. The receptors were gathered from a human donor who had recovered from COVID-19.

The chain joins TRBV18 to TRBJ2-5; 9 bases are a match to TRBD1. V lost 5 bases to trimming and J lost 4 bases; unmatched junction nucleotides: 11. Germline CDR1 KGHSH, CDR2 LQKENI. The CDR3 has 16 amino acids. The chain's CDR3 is CASSSFDRGLGETQYF. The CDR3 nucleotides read TGTGCCAGCTCATCCTTCGACAGGGGGTTAGGAGAGACCCAGTACTTC.

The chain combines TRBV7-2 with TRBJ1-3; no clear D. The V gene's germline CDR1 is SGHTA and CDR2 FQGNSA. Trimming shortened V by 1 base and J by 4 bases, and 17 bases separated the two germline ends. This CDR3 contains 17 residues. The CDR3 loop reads CASSLGWSAWTGNTIYF. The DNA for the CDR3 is TGTGCCAGCAGCTTAGGGTGGTCAGCATGGACCGGAAACACCATATATTTT.

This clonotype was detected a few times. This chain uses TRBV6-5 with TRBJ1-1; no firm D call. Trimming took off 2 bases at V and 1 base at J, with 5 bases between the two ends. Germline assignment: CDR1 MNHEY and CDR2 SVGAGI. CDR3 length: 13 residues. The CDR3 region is CASSYDPNTEAFF. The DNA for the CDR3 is TGTGCCAGCAGTTACGACCCGAACACTGAAGCTTTCTTT.

This CDR3 is CSAREGSLTEAFF. The CDR3 DNA sequence: TGCAGTGCTAGAGAAGGGTCTCTGACTGAAGCTTTCTTT. V gene TRBV20-1 combines with J gene TRBJ1-1, with D uncertain. CDR3 length equals 13 residues. V dropped 0 bases and J dropped 5 bases, with 10 bases sitting between them. Per germline, CDR1 DFQATT and CDR2 SNEGSKA (reference sequence).

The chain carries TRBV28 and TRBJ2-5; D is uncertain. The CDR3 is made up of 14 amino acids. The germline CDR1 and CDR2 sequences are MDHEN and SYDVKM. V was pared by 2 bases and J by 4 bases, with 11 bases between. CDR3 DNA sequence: TGTGCCAGCAGTTTAATAGGGATCCCAGAGACCCAGTACTTC. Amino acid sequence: CASSLIGIPETQYF.

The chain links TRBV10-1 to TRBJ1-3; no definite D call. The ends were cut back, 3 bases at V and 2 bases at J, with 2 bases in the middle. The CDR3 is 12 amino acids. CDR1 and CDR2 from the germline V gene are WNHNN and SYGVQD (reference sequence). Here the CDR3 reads CASSEPGNTIYF. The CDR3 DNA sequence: TGCGCCAGCAGTGAACCTGGAAACACCATATATTTT.

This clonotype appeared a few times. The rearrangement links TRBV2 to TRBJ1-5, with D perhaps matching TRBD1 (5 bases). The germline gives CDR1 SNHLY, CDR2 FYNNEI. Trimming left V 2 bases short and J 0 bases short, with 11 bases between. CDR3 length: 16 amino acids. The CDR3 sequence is CASSEWGGYSNQPQHF. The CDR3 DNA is TGTGCCAGCAGTGAATGGGGGGGATATAGCAATCAGCCCCAGCATTTT. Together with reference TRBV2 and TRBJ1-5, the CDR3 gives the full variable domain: EPEVTQTPSHQVTQMGQEVILRCVPISNHLYFYWYRQILGQKVEFLVSFYNNEISEKSEIFDDQFSVERPDGSNFTLKIRSTKLEDSAMYFCASSEWGGYSNQPQHFGDGTRLSIL.

The CDR3 reads CATSDGDRVHGYTF. CDR3 DNA sequence: TGTGCCACCAGTGATGGGGACAGGGTGCATGGCTACACCTTC. The chain carries TRBV24-1 and TRBJ1-2, with 9 positions matching TRBD1. Trimming cost V 3 bases and J 6 bases; bases outside gene matches: 4. The CDR3 is made up of 14 amino acids. Germline V gives CDR1 KGHDR, CDR2 SFDVKD.

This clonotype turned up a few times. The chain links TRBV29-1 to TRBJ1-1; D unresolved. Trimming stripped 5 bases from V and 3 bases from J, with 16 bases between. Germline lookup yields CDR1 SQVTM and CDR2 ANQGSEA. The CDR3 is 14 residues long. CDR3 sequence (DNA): TGCAGCGTTTGGCCTCTCAGTAGTCACACTGAAGCTTTCTTT. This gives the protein CSVWPLSSHTEAFF.

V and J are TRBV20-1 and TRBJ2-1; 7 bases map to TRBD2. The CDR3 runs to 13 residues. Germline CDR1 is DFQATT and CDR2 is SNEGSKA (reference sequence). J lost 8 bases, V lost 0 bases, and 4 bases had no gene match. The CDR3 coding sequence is TGCAGTGCTAGAGAGGGGAGGGAGGATGAGCAGTTCTTC. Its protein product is CSAREGREDEQFF.

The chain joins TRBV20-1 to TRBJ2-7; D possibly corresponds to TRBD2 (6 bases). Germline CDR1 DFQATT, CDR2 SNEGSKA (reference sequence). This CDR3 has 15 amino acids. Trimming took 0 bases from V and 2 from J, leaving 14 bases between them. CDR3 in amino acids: CSARERGGGAYEQYF. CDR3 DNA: TGCAGTGCTAGAGAGAGAGGTGGAGGGGCCTACGAGCAGTACTTC.

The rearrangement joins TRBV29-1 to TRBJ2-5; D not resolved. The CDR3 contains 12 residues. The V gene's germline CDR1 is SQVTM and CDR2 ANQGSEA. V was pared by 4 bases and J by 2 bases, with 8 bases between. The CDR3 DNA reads TGCAGCGTTGGAAAGGAGCAAGAGACCCAGTACTTC. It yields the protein CSVGKEQETQYF.

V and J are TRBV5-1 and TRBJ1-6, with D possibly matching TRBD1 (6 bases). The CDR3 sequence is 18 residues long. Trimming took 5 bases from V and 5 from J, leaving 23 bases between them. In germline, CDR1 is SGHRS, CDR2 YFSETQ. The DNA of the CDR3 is TGCGCCAGCAGGTCCACACCCCGAACAACAGGGAATAATTCACCCCTCCACTTT. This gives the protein CASRSTPRTTGNNSPLHF.

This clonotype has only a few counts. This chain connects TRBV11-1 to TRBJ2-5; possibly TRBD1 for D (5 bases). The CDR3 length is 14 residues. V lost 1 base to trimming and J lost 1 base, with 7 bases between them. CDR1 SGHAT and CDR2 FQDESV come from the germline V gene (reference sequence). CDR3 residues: CASSLGQGQETQYF. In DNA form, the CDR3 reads TGTGCCAGCAGCTTAGGGCAGGGCCAAGAGACCCAGTACTTC.

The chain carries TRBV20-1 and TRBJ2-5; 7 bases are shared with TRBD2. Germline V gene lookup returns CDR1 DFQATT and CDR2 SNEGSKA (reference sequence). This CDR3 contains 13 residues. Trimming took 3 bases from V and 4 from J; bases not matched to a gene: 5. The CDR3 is CSASGVAGETQYF. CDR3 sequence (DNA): TGCAGTGCTAGTGGAGTAGCGGGAGAGACCCAGTACTTC.

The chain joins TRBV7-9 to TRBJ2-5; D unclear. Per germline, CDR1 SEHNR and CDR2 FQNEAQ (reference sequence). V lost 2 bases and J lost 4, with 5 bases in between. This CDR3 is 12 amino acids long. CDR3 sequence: CASSLPGETQYF. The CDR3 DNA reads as TGTGCCAGCAGCTTACCGGGAGAGACCCAGTACTTC. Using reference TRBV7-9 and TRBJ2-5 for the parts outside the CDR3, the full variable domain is DTGVSQNPRHKITKRGQNVTFRCDPISEHNRLYWYRQTLGQGPEFLTYFQNEAQLEKSRLLSDRFSAERPKGSFSTLEIQRTEQGDSAMYLCASSLPGETQYFGPGTRLLVL.

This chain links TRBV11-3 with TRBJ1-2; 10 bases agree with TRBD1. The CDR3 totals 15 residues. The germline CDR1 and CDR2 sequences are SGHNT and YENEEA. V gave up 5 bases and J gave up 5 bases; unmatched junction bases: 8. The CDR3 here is CASSPGQGVEYGYTF. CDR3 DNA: TGTGCCAGCAGCCCCGGACAGGGGGTGGAGTATGGCTACACCTTC.

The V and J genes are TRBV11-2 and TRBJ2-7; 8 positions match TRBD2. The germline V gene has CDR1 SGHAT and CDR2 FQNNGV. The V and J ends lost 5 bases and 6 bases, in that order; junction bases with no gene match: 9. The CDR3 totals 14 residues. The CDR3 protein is CASSRPGRAVEQYF. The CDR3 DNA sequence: TGTGCCAGCAGCCGTCCCGGGAGGGCGGTCGAGCAGTACTTC. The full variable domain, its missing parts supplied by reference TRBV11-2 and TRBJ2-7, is EAGVAQSPRYKIIEKRQSVAFWCNPISGHATLYWYQQILGQGPKLLIQFQNNGVVDDSQLPKDRFSAERLKGVDSTLKIQPAKLEDSAVYLCASSRPGRAVEQYFGPGTRLTVT.

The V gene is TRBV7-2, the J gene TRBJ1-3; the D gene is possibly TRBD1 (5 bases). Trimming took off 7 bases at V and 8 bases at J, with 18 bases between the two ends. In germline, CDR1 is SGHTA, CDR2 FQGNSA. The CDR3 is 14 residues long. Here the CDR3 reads CASNPLGREDTIYF. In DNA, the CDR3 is TGTGCCAGCAACCCGCTTGGCAGGGAAGACACCATATATTTT.

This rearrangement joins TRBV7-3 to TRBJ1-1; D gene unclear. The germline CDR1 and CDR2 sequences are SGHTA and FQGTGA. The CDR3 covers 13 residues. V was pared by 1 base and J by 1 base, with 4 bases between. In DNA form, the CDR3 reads TGTGCCAGCAGCTTAAACACGAACACTGAAGCTTTCTTT. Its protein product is CASSLNTNTEAFF.

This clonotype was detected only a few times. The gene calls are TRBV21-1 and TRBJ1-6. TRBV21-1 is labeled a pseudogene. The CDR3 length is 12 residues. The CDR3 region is CASKRVSSPLHF. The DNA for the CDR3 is TGTGCCAGCAAAAGGGTGTCTTCACCCCTCCACTTT.

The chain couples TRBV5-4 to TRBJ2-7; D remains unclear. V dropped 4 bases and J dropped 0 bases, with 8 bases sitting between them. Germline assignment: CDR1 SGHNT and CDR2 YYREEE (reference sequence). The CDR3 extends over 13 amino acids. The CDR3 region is CASSRGASYEQYF. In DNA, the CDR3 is TGTGCCAGCAGCCGAGGCGCCTCCTACGAGCAGTACTTC.

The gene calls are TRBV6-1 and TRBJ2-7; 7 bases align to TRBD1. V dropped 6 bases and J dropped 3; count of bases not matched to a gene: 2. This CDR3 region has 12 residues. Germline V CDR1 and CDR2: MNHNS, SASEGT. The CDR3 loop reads CASSPGGYEQYF. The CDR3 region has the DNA TGTGCCAGCAGCCCAGGGGGCTACGAGCAGTACTTC.

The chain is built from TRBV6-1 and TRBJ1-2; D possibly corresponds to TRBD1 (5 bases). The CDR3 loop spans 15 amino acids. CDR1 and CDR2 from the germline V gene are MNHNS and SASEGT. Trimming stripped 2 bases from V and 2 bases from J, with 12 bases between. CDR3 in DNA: TGTGCCAGCAGTGAATTCGTAGGGGTAAACTATGGCTACACCTTC. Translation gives CASSEFVGVNYGYTF.